Reported below is one TCR beta chain. These data are taken from a study of T cells in localized non-small cell lung cancer. Measured with immunoSEQ multiplex PCR; TCRdb has only the in-frame clones, and not every one. Found here are tens of thousands of clones, 70% to 90% of them singletons; the top ten hold 2.5% to 3%. There are 15 residues in the CDR3. V lost 6 bases to trimming and J lost 2 bases, with 11 bases between them. From germline, CDR1 is MNHEY and CDR2 SMNVEV (reference sequence). This chain connects TRBV27 to TRBJ2-6; maybe TRBD1 (6 bases). The starting material was peripheral blood, obtained before any cancer treatment. This TCR derives from a man aged 35-69 years with stage I lung adenocarcinoma. The CDR3 nucleotides read TGTGCCAGCAGGGATAACAGGGCTGGGGCCAACGTCCTGACTTTC. Its protein is CASRDNRAGANVLTF.